This T cell receptor (beta chain) was found in a study of cytomegalovirus exposure and HLA in healthy donors. Broader study findings: Altogether, about 160 TCR beta chains were recorded as cytomegalovirus-associated. Rarity held for most TCR sequences, but there were some public TCRs that occurred in many donors.

Although they were nominally healthy when sampled, donors likely had unrecorded immune exposures. As concerns this clone: The antigen is undetermined.

CDR3 size: 14 residues. V was trimmed by 4 bases and J by 10 bases, leaving 15 bases between them. Germline V gene sequence: CDR1 SGHNT, CDR2 YYREEE (reference sequence). Primers included in the PCR were 60 Vbeta and 13 Jbeta primers. Repertoires were generated with immunoSEQ multiplex PCR, while TCRdb's copy carries only in-frame clones and drops some. The table records more than 90,000 clones, about 85% of them present only once. V usage is TRBV5-4 and J usage is TRBJ1-6; a possible D gene is TRBD1 (6 bases). The source material was PBMCs. The receptor was derived from a man aged 25-40 years in good health and CMV-seronegative. The CDR3 coding sequence is TGTGCCAGCAGCGCGGGGGGCGTAGCATCACCCCTCCACTTT. It is translated as CASSAGGVASPLHF.